Reported below is one T cell receptor (beta chain). The source of the sample is a study of blood T cell repertoires in COVID-19. This CDR3 region has 14 residues. Germline CDR1 and CDR2: GTSNPN and SVGIG (reference sequence). Trimming took off 2 bases at V and 3 bases at J, with 11 bases between the two ends. Per the authors' pipeline: Amplification from reference gene primers served as the basis for estimated nucleated cell counts. Profiling relied on immunoSEQ multiplex PCR, and the TCRdb table lists in-frame clones only, not all of them. That table supplies the V and J calls and clone size; D and trimming were determined from the DNA. In the table there are more than 9,500 clones, around nine tenths of which are singletons.

The clonotype originates from a woman aged 55-69 years with active COVID-19. V and J are TRBV30 and TRBJ1-5; a possible D gene is TRBD1 (6 bases). The sequencing input was peripheral blood. CDR3 coding DNA: TGTGCCTGGAGTCAGGGACAACCCAATCAGCCCCAGCATTTT. Its protein is CAWSQGQPNQPQHF.